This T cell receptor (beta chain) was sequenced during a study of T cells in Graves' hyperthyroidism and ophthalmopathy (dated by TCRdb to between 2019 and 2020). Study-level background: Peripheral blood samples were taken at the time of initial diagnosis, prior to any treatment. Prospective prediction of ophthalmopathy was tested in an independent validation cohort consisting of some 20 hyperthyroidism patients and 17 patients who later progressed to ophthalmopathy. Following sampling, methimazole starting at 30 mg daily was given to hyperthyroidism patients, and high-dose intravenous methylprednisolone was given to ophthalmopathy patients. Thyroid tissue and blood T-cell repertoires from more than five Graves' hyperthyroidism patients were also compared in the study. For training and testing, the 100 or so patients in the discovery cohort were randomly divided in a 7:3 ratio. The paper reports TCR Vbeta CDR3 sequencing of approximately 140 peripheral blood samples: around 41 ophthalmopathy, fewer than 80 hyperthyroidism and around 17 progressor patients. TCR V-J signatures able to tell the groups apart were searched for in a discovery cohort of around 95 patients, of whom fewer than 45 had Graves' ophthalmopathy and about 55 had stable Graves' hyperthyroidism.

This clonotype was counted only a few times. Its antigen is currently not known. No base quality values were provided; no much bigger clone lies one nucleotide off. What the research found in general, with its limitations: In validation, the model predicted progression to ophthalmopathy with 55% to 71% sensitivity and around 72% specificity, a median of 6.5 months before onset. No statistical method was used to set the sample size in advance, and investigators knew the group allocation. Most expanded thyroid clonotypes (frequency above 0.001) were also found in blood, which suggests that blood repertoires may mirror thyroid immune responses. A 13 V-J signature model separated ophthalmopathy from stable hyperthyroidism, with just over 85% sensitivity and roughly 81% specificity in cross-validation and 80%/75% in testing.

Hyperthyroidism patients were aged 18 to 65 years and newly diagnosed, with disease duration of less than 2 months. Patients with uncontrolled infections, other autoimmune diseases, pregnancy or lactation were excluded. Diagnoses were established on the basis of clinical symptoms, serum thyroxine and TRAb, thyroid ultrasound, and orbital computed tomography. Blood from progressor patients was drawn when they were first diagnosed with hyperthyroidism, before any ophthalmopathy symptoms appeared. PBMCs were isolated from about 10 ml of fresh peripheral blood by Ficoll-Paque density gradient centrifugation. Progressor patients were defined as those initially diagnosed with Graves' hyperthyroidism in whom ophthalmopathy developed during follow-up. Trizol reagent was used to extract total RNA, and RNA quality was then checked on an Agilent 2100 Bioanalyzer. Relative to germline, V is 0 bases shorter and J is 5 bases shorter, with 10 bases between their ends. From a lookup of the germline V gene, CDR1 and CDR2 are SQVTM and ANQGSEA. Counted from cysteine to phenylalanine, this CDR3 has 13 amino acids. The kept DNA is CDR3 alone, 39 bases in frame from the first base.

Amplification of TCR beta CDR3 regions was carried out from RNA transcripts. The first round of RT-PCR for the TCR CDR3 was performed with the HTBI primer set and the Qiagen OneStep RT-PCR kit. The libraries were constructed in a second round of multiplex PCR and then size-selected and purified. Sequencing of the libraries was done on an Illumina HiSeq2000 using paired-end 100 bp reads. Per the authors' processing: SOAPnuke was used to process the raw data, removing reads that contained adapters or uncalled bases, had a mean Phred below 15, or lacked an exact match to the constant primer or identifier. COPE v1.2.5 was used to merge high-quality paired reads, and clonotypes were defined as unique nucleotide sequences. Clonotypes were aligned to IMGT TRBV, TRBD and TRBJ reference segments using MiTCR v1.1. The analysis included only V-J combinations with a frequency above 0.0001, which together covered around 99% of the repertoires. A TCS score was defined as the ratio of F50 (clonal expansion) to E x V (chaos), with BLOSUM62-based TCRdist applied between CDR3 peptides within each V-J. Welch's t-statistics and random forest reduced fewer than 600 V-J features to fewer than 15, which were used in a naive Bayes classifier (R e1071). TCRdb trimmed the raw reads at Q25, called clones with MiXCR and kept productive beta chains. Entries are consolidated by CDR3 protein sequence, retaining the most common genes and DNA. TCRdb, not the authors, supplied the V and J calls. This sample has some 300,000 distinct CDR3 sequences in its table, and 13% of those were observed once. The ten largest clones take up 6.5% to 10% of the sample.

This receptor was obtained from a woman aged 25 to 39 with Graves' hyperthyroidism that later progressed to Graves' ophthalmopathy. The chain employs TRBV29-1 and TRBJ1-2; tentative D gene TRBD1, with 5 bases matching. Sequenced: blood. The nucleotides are TGCAGCGTTGAAGATATTAGGGGATATGGCTACACCTTC. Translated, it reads CSVEDIRGYGYTF.